This TCR beta chain is drawn from a study of cytomegalovirus exposure and HLA in healthy donors. Points on this clone: Its antigen is still unknown.

Using immunoSEQ multiplex PCR, the repertoire was profiled, and TCRdb retains in-frame clones only, with some absent. The top ten clones hold around 13% of a sample with a few hundred thousand clones, less than 90% of them seen once. Study observations and caveats: Whilst most TCR sequences proved rare, a subset of public TCRs occurred across many donors.

The source of this sequence is a man aged 18 to 35 in good health and CMV-seropositive. Sequencing input: PBMCs.

The CDR3 DNA sequence: TGCGCCAGCAGCTCGGCGGCTAGCGGCTACAATGAGCAGTTCTTC. Translated: CASSSAASGYNEQFF. The V and J genes are TRBV5-1 and TRBJ2-1; TRBD2 agrees at 7 bases. The CDR3 contains 15 residues. The trim removed 3 bases at V and 3 bases at J, leaving 6 bases unmatched. Germline CDR1 reads SGHRS; CDR2 reads YFSETQ.